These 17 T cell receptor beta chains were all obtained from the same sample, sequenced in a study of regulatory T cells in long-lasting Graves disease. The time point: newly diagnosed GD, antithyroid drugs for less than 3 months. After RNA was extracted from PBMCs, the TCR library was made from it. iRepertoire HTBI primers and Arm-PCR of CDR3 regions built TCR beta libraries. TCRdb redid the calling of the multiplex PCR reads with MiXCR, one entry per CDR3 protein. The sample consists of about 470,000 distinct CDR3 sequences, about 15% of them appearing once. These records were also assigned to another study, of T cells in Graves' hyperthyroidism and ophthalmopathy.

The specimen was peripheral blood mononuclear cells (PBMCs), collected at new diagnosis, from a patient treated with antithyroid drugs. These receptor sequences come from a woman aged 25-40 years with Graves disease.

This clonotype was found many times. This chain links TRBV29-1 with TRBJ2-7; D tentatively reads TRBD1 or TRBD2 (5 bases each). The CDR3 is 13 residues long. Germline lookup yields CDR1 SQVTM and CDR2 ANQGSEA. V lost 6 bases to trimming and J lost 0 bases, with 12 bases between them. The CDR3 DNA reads TGCAGCGTGCCCGCAGGGAGCTCCTACGAGCAGTACTTC. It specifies CSVPAGSSYEQYF.

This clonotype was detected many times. CDR3 sequence reads: CASSPPAGGYTDTQYF. The CDR3 bases are TGTGCCAGCTCACCACCCGCGGGCGGATACACAGATACGCAGTATTTT. This chain links TRBV18 with TRBJ2-3; D is possibly TRBD2 (5 bases). This CDR3 is 16 amino acids long. Germline lookup yields CDR1 KGHSH and CDR2 LQKENI. V shed 0 bases and J shed 2 bases, with 12 bases lying between them.

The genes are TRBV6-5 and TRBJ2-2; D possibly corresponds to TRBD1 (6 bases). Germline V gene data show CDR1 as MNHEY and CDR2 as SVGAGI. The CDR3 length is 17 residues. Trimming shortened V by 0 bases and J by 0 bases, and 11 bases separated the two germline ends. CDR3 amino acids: CASSYSTGIANTGELFF. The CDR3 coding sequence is TGTGCCAGCAGTTACTCTACAGGGATTGCGAACACCGGGGAGCTGTTTTTT.

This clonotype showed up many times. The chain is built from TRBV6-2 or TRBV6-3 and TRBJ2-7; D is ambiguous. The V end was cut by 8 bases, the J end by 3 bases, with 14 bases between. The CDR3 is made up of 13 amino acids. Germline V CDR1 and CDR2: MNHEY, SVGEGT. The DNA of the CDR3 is TGTGCCAGCTCCTTTTTGGGCGGCTACGAGCAGTACTTC. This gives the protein CASSFLGGYEQYF.

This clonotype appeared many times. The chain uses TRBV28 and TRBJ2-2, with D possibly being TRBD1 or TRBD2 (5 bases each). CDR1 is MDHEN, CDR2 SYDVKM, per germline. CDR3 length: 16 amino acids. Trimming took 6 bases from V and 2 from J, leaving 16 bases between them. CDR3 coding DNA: TGTGCCAGCAGATGCGGCTGGGGGAGAAACACCGGGGAGCTGTTTTTT. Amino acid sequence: CASRCGWGRNTGELFF.

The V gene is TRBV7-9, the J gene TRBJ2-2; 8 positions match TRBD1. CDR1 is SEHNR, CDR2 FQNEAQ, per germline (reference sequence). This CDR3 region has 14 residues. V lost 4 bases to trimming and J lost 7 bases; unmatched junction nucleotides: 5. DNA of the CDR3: TGTGCCAGCAGCTGGGACAGGACAAGCGGGGAGCTGTTTTTT. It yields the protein CASSWDRTSGELFF.

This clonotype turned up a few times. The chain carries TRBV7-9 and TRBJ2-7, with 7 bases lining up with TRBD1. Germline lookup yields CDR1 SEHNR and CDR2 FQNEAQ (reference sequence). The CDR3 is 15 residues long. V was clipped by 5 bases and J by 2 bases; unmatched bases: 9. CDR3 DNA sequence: TGTGCCAGCAGCATAATGGGCAGGGGGACCTACGAGCAGTACTTC. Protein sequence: CASSIMGRGTYEQYF. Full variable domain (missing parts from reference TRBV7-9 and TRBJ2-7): DTGVSQNPRHKITKRGQNVTFRCDPISEHNRLYWYRQTLGQGPEFLTYFQNEAQLEKSRLLSDRFSAERPKGSFSTLEIQRTEQGDSAMYLCASSIMGRGTYEQYFGPGTRLTVT.

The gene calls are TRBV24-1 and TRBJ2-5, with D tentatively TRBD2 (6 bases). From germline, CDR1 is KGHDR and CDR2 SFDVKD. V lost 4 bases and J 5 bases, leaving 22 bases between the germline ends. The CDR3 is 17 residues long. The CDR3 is CATSDPRVGGLGETQYF. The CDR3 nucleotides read TGTGCCACCAGTGACCCCCGGGTAGGAGGGTTAGGGGAGACCCAGTACTTC.

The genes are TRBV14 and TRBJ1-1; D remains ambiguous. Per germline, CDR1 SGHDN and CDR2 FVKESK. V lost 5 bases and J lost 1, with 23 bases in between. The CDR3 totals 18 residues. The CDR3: CASSFLYARVVRNTEAFF. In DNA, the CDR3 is TGTGCCAGCAGCTTTCTTTACGCAAGGGTGGTGAGGAACACTGAAGCTTTCTTT.

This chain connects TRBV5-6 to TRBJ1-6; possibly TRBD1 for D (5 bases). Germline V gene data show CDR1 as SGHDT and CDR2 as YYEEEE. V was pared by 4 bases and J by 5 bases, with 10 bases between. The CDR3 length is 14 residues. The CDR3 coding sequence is TGTGCCAGCAGCATGTACAGGAATAATTCACCCCTCCACTTT. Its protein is CASSMYRNNSPLHF.

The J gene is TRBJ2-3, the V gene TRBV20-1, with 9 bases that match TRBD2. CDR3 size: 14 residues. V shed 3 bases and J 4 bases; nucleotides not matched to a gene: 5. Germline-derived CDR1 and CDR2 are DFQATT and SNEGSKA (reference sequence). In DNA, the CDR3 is TGCAGTGCTAGGGGCGGGAGGGTTTCAGATACGCAGTATTTT. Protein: CSARGGRVSDTQYF.

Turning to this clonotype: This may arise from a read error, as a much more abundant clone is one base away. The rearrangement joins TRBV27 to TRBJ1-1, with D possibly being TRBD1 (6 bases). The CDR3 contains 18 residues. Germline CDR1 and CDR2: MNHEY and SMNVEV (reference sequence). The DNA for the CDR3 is TGTGCCAGCAGTTTGACCCGGGGGCCGGGGAAACCTCCCACTGGAGCTTTCTTT. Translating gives CASSLTRGPGKPPTGAFF.

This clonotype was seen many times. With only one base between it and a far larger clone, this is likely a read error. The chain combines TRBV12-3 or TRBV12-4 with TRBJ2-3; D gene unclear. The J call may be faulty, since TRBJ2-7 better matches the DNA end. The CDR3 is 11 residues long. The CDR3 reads CASSFSDEQYF. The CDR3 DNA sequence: TGTGCCAGCAGTTTTTCAGACGAGCAGTACTTC.

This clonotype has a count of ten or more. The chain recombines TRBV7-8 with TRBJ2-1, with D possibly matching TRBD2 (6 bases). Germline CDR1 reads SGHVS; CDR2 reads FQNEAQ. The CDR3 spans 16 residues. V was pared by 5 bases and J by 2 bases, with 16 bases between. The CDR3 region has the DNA TGTGCCAGCAGCCCTCGGACTAAACCTCCCTACAATGAGCAGTTCTTC. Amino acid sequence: CASSPRTKPPYNEQFF.

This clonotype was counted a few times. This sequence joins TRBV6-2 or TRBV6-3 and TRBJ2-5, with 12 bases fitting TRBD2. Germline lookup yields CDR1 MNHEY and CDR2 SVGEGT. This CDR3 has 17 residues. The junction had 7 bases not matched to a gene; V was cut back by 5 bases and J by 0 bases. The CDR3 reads CASSKPGLAGNQETQYF. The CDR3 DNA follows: TGTGCCAGCAGTAAACCAGGACTAGCGGGAAACCAAGAGACCCAGTACTTC.

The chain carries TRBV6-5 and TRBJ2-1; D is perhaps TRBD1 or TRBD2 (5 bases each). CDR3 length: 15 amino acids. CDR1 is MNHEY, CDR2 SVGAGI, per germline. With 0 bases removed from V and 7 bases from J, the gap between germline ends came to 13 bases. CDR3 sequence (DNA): TGTGCCAGCAGTTACTCGGGGGAGATTGGAAATGAGCAGTTCTTC. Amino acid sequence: CASSYSGEIGNEQFF.

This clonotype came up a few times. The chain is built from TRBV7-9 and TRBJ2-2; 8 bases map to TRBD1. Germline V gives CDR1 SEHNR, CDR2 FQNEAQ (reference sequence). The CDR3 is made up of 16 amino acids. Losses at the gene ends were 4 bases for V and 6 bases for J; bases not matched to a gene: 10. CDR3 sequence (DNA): TGTGCCAGCAGCTCGTTTCTCAGGGGGCGGCCCGGGGAGCTGTTTTTT. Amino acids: CASSSFLRGRPGELFF.